The T cell receptor (beta chain) described here comes from a study of shared clonotypes between healthy human individuals. Germline-derived CDR1 and CDR2 are SGHNT and YYREEE (reference sequence). This CDR3 is 16 amino acids long. With 3 bases clipped from V and 7 bases from J, the junction kept 14 bases outside the gene matches. As for this clone: Its antigen is still unknown.

Overall study findings and caveats: As a rule, naive subsets had a larger estimated richness than memory subsets.

Around 30,000 T cell genomes (around 190 ng DNA) went into each sorted-subset replicate. Sequenced by immunoSEQ multiplex PCR; TCRdb stores in-frame clones only, minus some. The repertoire holds around 1.1 million clones, with approximately 77% as singletons. The receptor was isolated from a man in his late teens or twenties in good health. Some clones in this sample may be carry-over from other donors' samples. J is TRBJ1-2 and V is TRBV5-4, with 8 positions matching TRBD1. Material: memory CD4+ T cells from PBMCs. The subset was: CD45RA-negative fraction. This CDR3 is CASSSYATGTGPGYTF. CDR3 nucleotide sequence: TGTGCCAGCAGCTCGTACGCCACCGGGACAGGCCCTGGCTACACCTTC.